The rows below give T cell receptor beta chains drawn from one sample of a study of response to subunit inactivated influenza vaccine. MiXCR was run by TCRdb on the RT-PCR reads, yielding one entry per CDR3 protein. The sample yields about 780,000 distinct CDR3 sequences, approximately 18% seen once. The source was PBMCs from blood, collected 5 days after vaccination. The receptors originated from a man aged 50-59 years who received an inactivated influenza vaccine. Each CDR3 is given with its conserved first and last residue. The D gene is left open where the match is weak. For some rows the clone size is stated as once, few or many, or as a class when expanded; others skip it.

D: -; J: TRBJ1-3; V: TRBV20-1; size: -; CDR3: CSARSGTGNTIYF; DNA: TGCAGTGCTAGATCCGGGACGGGAAACACCATATATTTT
D: -; J: TRBJ2-5; V: TRBV6-5; size: -; CDR3: CASSYNGDGETQYF; DNA: TGTGCCAGCAGTTACAATGGGGACGGGGAGACCCAGTACTTC
D: TRBD2; J: TRBJ2-1; V: TRBV10-3; size: few; CDR3: CAISESYGGVSYNEQFF; DNA: TGTGCCATCAGTGAGTCGTACGGGGGGGTGTCCTACAATGAGCAGTTCTTC
D: TRBD1; J: TRBJ1-2; V: TRBV7-2; size: -; CDR3: CASSSSQGTLGYGYTF; DNA: TGTGCCAGCAGCTCCTCACAGGGGACCCTTGGGTATGGCTACACCTTC
D: TRBD2; J: TRBJ2-1; V: TRBV7-2; size: -; CDR3: CASSPRTSGANEQFF; DNA: TGTGCCAGCAGCCCACGGACTAGCGGGGCCAATGAGCAGTTCTTC
D: TRBD1; J: TRBJ1-5; V: TRBV5-6; size: -; CDR3: CASSPWTGSSNQPQHF; DNA: TGTGCCAGCAGCCCCTGGACAGGCTCTAGCAATCAGCCCCAGCATTTT
D: -; J: TRBJ1-2; V: TRBV3-1; size: -; CDR3: CASSQVGDIDGYTF; DNA: TGTGCCAGCAGCCAAGTGGGGGACATCGATGGCTACACCTTC
D: -; J: TRBJ2-2; V: TRBV7-2; size: -; CDR3: CASSPQGASGNTGELFF; DNA: TGTGCCAGCAGCCCCCAGGGGGCTAGCGGGAACACCGGGGAGCTGTTTTTT
D: -; J: TRBJ2-7; V: TRBV19; size: -; CDR3: CATRTADSYEQYF; DNA: TGTGCCACTAGGACGGCCGACTCCTACGAGCAGTACTTC
D: -; J: TRBJ2-1; V: TRBV5-5; size: few; CDR3: CASSPTQLAPTYNEQFF; DNA: TGTGCCAGCAGCCCAACCCAGCTCGCGCCTACCTACAATGAGCAGTTCTTC
D: -; J: TRBJ2-3; V: TRBV10-2; size: few; CDR3: CASSEWTASTDTQYF; DNA: TGCGCCAGCAGTGAGTGGACTGCTAGCACAGATACGCAGTATTTT
D: TRBD2; J: TRBJ2-7; V: TRBV4-3; size: once; CDR3: CASSHHGGGTYEQYF; DNA: TGCGCCAGCAGCCACCATGGGGGGGGGACCTACGAGCAGTACTTC
D: TRBD1; J: TRBJ1-2; V: TRBV27; size: -; CDR3: CASSSRTRQGARDYGYTF; DNA: TGTGCCAGCAGTTCCCGAACTCGACAGGGGGCTCGTGACTATGGCTACACCTTC
D: -; J: TRBJ1-5; V: TRBV6-1; size: -; CDR3: CASRFSGNQPQHF; DNA: TGTGCCAGCAGATTTAGCGGCAATCAGCCCCAGCATTTT
D: -; J: TRBJ1-5; V: TRBV15; size: few; CDR3: CATRKSNQPQHF; DNA: TGTGCCACCAGGAAGAGCAATCAGCCCCAGCATTTT
D: TRBD1; J: TRBJ2-7; V: TRBV6-5; size: -; CDR3: CASRTGQYEQYF; DNA: TGTGCCAGCAGGACAGGGCAATACGAGCAGTACTTC
D: -; J: TRBJ1-6; V: TRBV20-1; size: -; CDR3: CSARDFGRNNSPLHF; DNA: TGCAGTGCTAGAGACTTCGGACGGAATAATTCACCCCTCCACTTT
D: -; J: TRBJ2-7; V: TRBV4-2; size: few; CDR3: CASSQDGGRTGREQYF; DNA: TGTGCCAGCAGCCAAGATGGGGGAAGAACGGGGCGGGAGCAGTACTTC
D: TRBD2; J: TRBJ2-3; V: TRBV29-1; size: few; CDR3: CSASTSGRDTQYF; DNA: TGCAGCGCGTCGACTAGCGGGAGGGATACGCAGTATTTT
D: -; J: TRBJ2-1; V: TRBV20-1; size: -; CDR3: CSASSSGAERYNEQFF; DNA: TGCAGTGCTAGTAGCTCGGGGGCAGAGAGATACAATGAGCAGTTCTTC
D: TRBD1; J: TRBJ1-2; V: TRBV20-1; size: -; CDR3: CSARGGQINYGYTF; DNA: TGCAGTGCCAGAGGGGGACAGATAAACTATGGCTACACCTTC
D: -; J: TRBJ2-7; V: TRBV5-1; size: -; CDR3: CASSPMDSRSYEQYF; DNA: TGCGCCAGCAGCCCTATGGACAGCCGCTCCTACGAGCAGTACTTC
D: -; J: TRBJ2-1; V: TRBV9; size: -; CDR3: CASSASGNSYNEQFF; DNA: TGTGCCAGCAGCGCCAGCGGCAACTCCTACAATGAGCAGTTCTTC
D: TRBD1; J: TRBJ1-2; V: TRBV20-1; size: -; CDR3: CSARYHTGDYGYTF; DNA: TGCAGTGCTAGATACCACACAGGGGACTATGGCTACACCTTC
D: TRBD1; J: TRBJ2-2; V: TRBV5-4; size: once; CDR3: CASSSRTGRTGELFF; DNA: TGTGCCAGCAGCTCTAGGACAGGGCGCACCGGGGAGCTGTTTTTT
D: TRBD1; J: TRBJ2-5; V: TRBV24-1; size: -; CDR3: CATSDFRDRGGETQYF; DNA: TGTGCCACCAGTGATTTTCGGGACAGGGGCGGAGAGACCCAGTACTTC
D: TRBD2; J: TRBJ2-7; V: TRBV12-3/TRBV12-4; size: -; CDR3: CASSLSSGRAHYEQYF; DNA: TGTGCCAGCAGTTTAAGTAGCGGGAGGGCTCACTACGAGCAGTACTTC
D: -; J: TRBJ1-1; V: TRBV12-3/TRBV12-4; size: few; CDR3: CASNRPFPNTEAFF; DNA: TGTGCCAGCAACCGCCCTTTTCCGAACACTGAAGCTTTCTTT
D: TRBD2; J: TRBJ2-3; V: TRBV7-2; size: -; CDR3: CASSWRTSADTQYF; DNA: TGTGCCAGCAGCTGGAGAACTAGCGCAGATACGCAGTATTTT
D: TRBD2; J: TRBJ2-3; V: TRBV29-1; size: few; CDR3: CSGGGAVSTDTQYF; DNA: TGCAGCGGGGGGGGAGCAGTCAGCACAGATACGCAGTATTTT
D: -; J: TRBJ2-2; V: TRBV10-3; size: -; CDR3: CAITKNTGELFF; DNA: TGTGCCATCACCAAGAACACCGGGGAGCTGTTTTTT
D: -; J: TRBJ2-2; V: TRBV4-1; size: -; CDR3: CASSQSGLGTGHIYTGELFF; DNA: TGCGCCAGCAGCCAGTCGGGCTTAGGGACCGGTCATATCTATACCGGGGAGCTGTTTTTT
D: TRBD2; J: TRBJ2-3; V: TRBV18; size: few; CDR3: CASSRRTRASGGPTFADTQYF; DNA: TGTGCCAGCTCGCGGCGGACTCGGGCTAGCGGGGGACCTACGTTTGCAGATACGCAGTATTTT
D: TRBD1; J: TRBJ2-7; V: TRBV12-3/TRBV12-4; size: many; CDR3: CASSQGTGGFYEQYF; DNA: TGTGCCAGCAGTCAAGGGACAGGGGGCTTCTACGAGCAGTACTTC
D: -; J: TRBJ2-5; V: TRBV12-3/TRBV12-4; size: many; CDR3: CASSLFGEETQYF; DNA: TGCGCCAGCAGCTTGTTCGGTGAAGAGACCCAGTACTTC
D: -; J: TRBJ1-4; V: TRBV5-1; size: -; CDR3: CASSSTGSSNEKLFF; DNA: TGCGCCAGCAGCTCTACAGGGTCTTCTAATGAAAAACTGTTTTTT
D: -; J: TRBJ2-5; V: TRBV20-1; size: -; CDR3: CSARGGSWETQYF; DNA: TGCAGTGCGAGAGGGGGTAGCTGGGAGACCCAGTACTTC